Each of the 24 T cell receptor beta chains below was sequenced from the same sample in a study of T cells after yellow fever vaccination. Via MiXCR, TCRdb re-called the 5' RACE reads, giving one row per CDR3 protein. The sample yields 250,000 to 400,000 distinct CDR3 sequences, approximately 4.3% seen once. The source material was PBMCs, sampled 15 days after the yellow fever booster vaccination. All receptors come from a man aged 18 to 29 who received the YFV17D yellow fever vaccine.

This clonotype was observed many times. The CDR3 loop is CASRRDVENYEQYF. For the CDR3, the DNA is TGTGCCAGCCGTCGGGACGTCGAAAACTACGAGCAGTACTTC. This chain links TRBV6-5 with TRBJ2-7; D might be TRBD1 or TRBD2, each matching 5 bases. The CDR3 spans 14 residues. Germline-derived CDR1 and CDR2 are MNHEY and SVGAGI. The V gene lost 8 bases and the J gene lost 3 bases, with 17 bases spanning the gap.

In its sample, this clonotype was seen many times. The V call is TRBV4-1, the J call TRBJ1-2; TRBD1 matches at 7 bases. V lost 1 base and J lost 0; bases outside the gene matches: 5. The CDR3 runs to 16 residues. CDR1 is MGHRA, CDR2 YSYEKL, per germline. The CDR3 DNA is TGCGCCAGCAGCCAAGCGAGGGACAGTGCTAACTATGGCTACACCTTC. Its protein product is CASSQARDSANYGYTF.

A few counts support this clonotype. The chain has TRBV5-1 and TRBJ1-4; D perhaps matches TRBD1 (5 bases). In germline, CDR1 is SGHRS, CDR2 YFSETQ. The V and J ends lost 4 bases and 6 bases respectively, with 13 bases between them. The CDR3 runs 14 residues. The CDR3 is CASSPWDRYEKLFF. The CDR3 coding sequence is TGCGCCAGCAGCCCCTGGGACCGCTATGAAAAACTGTTTTTT.

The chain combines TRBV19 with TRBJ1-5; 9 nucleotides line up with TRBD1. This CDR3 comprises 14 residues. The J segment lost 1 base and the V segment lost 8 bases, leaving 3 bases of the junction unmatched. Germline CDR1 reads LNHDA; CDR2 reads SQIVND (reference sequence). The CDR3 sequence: CASWTGESNQPQHF. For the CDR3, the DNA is TGTGCCAGTTGGACAGGGGAGAGCAATCAGCCCCAGCATTTT.

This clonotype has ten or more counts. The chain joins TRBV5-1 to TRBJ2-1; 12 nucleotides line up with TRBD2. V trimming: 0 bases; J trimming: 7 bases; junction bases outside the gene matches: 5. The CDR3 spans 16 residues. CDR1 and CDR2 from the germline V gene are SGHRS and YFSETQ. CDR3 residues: CASSLGGLAGLNEQFF. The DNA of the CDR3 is TGCGCCAGCAGCTTGGGCGGACTAGCGGGGCTGAATGAGCAGTTCTTC. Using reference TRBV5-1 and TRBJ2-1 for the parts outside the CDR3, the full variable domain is KAGVTQTPRYLIKTRGQQVTLSCSPISGHRSVSWYQQTPGQGLQFLFEYFSETQRNKGNFPGRFSGRQFSNSRSEMNVSTLELGDSALYLCASSLGGLAGLNEQFFGPGTRLTVL.

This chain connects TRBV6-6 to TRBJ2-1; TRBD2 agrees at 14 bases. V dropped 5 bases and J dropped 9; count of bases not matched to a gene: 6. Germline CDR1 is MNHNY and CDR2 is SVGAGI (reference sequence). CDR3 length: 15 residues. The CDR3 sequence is CASSVGTSGGGEQFF. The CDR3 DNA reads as TGTGCCAGCAGTGTCGGGACTAGCGGGGGCGGTGAGCAGTTCTTC.

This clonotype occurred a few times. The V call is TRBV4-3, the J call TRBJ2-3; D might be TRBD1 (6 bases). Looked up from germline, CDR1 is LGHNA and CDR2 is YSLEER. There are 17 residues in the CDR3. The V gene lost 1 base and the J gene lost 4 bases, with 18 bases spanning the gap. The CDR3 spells CASSQASVGDKSDTQYF. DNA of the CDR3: TGCGCCAGCAGCCAAGCATCGGTAGGGGACAAGTCAGATACGCAGTATTTT.

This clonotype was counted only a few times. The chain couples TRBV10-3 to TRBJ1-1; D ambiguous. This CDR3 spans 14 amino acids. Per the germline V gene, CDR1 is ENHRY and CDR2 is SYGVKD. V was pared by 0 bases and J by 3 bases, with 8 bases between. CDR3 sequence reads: CAISESDGYTEAFF. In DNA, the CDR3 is TGTGCCATCAGTGAGTCCGACGGATACACTGAAGCTTTCTTT.

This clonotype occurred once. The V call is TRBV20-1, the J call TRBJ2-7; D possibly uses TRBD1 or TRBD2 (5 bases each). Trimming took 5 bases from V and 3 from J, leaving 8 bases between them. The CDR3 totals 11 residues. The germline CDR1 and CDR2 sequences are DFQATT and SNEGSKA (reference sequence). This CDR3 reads CSAPGLYEQYV. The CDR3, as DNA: TGCAGTGCTCCGGGGCTCTACGAGCAGTACGTC.

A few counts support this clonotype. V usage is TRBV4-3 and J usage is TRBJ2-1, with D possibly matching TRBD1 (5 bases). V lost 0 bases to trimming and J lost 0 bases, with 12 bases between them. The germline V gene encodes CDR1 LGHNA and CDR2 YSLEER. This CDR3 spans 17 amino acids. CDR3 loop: CASSQDRGRVSYNEQFF. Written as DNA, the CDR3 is TGCGCCAGCAGCCAAGATCGAGGCAGGGTCTCCTACAATGAGCAGTTCTTC.

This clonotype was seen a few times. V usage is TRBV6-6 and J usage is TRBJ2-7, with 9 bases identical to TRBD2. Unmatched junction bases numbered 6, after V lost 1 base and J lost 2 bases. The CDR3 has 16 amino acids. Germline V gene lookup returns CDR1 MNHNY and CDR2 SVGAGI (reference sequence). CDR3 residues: CASSYFHPSGAYEQYF. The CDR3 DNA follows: TGTGCCAGCAGTTACTTTCACCCTAGCGGGGCCTACGAGCAGTACTTC.

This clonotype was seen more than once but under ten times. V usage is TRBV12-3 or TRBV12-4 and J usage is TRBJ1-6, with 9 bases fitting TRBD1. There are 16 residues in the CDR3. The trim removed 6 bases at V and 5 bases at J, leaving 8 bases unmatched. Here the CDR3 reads CASRAGTGWDNSPLHF. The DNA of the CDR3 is TGTGCCAGCAGGGCAGGGACAGGGTGGGATAATTCACCCCTCCACTTT.

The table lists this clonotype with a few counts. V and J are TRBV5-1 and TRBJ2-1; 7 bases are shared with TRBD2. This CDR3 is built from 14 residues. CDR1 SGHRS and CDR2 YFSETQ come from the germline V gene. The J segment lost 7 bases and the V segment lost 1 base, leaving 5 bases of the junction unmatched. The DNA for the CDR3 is TGCGCCAGCAGCTTGTGGGAGGGGAGGAATGAGCAGTTCTTC. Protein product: CASSLWEGRNEQFF.

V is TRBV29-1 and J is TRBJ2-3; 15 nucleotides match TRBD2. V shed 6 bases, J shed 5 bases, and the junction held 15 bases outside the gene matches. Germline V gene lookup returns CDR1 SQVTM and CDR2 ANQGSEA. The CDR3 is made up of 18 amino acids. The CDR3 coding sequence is TGCAGCGTGACCACGGGACTAGCGGGGGGACGCGGAAAAGATACGCAGTATTTT. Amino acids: CSVTTGLAGGRGKDTQYF.

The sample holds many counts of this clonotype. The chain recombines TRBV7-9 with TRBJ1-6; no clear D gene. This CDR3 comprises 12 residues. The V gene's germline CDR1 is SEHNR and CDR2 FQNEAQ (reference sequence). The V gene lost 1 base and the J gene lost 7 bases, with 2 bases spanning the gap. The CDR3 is CASSLENSPLHF. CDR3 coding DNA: TGTGCCAGCAGCTTAGAGAATTCACCCCTCCACTTT.

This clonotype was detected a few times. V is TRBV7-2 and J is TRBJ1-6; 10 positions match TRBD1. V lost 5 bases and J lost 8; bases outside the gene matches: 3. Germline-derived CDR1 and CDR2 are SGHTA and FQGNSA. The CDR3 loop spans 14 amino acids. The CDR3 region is CASSTGTGDSPLHF. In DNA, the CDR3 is TGTGCCAGCAGCACCGGGACAGGGGATTCACCCCTCCACTTT.

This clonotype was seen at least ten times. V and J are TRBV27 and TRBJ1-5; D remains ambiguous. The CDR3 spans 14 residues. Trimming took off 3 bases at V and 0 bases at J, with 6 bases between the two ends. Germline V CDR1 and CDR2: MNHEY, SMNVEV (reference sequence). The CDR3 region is CASSLKFSNQPQHF. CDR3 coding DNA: TGTGCCAGCAGTTTGAAGTTTAGCAATCAGCCCCAGCATTTT.

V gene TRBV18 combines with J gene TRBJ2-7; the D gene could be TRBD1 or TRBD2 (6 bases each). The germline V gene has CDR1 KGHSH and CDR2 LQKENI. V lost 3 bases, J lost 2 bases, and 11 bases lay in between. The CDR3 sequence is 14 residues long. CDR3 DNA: TGTGCCAGCTCACCGTCGGGGGCCCCCTACGAGCAGTACTTC. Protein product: CASSPSGAPYEQYF.

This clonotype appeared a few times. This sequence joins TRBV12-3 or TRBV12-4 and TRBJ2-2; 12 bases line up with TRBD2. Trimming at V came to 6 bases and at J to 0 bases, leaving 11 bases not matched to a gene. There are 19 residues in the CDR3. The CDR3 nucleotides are TGTGCCAGCAGCCCCCTGTGGCTAGCGGGGGGGGCGAACACCGGGGAGCTGTTTTTT. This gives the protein CASSPLWLAGGANTGELFF.

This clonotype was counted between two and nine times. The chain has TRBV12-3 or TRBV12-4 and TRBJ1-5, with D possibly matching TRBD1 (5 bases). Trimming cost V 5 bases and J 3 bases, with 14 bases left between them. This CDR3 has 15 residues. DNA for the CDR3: TGTGCCAGCAGTCCCCGGCAGGGCTACAATCAGCCCCAGCATTTT. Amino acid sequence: CASSPRQGYNQPQHF.

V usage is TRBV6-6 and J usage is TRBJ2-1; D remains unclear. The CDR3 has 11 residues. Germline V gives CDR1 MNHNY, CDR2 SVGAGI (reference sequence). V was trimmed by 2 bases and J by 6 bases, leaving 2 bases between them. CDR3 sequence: CASSYPNEQFF. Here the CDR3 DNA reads TGTGCCAGCAGTTACCCCAATGAGCAGTTCTTC.

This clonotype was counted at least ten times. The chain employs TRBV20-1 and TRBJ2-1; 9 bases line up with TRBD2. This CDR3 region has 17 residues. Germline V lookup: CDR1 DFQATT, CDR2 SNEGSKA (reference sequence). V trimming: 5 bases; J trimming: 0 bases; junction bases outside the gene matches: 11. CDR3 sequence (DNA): TGCAGTGCTCCCCGGCTAGCGGGGTCTAGCTCCTACAATGAGCAGTTCTTC. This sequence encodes CSAPRLAGSSSYNEQFF.

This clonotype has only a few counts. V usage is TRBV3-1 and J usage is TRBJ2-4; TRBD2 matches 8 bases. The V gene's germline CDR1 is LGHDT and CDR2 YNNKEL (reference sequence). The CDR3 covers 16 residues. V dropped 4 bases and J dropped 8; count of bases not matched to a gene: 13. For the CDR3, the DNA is TGTGCCAGCAGCCCCGCCACGGGGGGGGTCGGGTACATTCAGTACTTC. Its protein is CASSPATGGVGYIQYF.

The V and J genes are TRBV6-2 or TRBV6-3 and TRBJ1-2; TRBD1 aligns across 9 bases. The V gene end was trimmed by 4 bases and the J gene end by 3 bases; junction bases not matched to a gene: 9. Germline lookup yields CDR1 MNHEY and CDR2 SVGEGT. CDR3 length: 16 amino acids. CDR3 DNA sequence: TGTGCCAGCAGTTCCGGACAGGGGAAAGTCTACTATGGCTACACCTTC. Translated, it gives CASSSGQGKVYYGYTF.